The present entry profiles one TCR beta chain with its context. Its antigen is not known. cDNA libraries of TCR beta carried unique molecular identifiers. TCRdb reprocessed the PCR reads via MiXCR and lists one record per CDR3 protein. The sample lists roughly 400,000 distinct CDR3 sequences, 39% occurring once. This sample is drawn from a study of post-analysis software for immune sequencing data. Across the whole study: Some patients lacked subtype; others had relapsing-remitting, secondary progressive or progressive-relapsing disease.

CDR1 is SGHTA, CDR2 FQGNSA, per germline. This CDR3 region has 14 residues. Overall study findings and caveats: The study found significantly lower normalized Chao1 diversity in multiple sclerosis patients than in controls. Roughly 5 TRBV segments occurring more often in patients than controls included TRBV5-6, TRBV5-1 and TRBV20-1.

The clonotype originates from a girl aged 2 to 9 with multiple sclerosis. The chain recombines TRBV7-2 with TRBJ2-4, with D perhaps matching TRBD1 (6 bases). The tail of the sequence fits TRBJ2-7 better, so the J call may be wrong. The specimen was blood. The CDR3 DNA is TGTGCCAGCAGCTTATCGGACAGACTCTACGAGCAGTACTTC. This codes for CASSLSDRLYEQYF.